Following are 28 T cell receptor beta chains from one sample sequenced in a study of response to subunit inactivated influenza vaccine (dated by TCRdb to 2016 to 2019). The library came from RT-PCR. The sequencer was an Illumina HiSeq 2500. Through fastp at Q25 and MiXCR, TCRdb rebuilt clones from the public reads, retaining in-frame beta chains. Identical CDR3 proteins give one entry, which carries the most common genes and DNA. In all, the sample holds roughly 540,000 distinct CDR3 sequences, and under 25% of those were seen once. About 2.8% of the sample goes to the ten largest clones. These data also formed part of another study, on T cells expressing NK-cell markers. As that second paper reports: TCR beta cDNA libraries were made by 5'RACE template switching that added a universal primer site and unique molecular identifiers.

The sequenced sample was CD4+ T cells sorted from PBMCs, obtained 11 to 12 days after vaccination. The receptors originated from a man aged 45-60 years who received an inactivated influenza vaccine. Donor details come from another sample of the same person, matched by shared clones.

The table lists this clonotype with a few counts. The V and J genes are TRBV7-9 and TRBJ2-7; D might be TRBD1 (5 bases). Trimming left V 5 bases short and J 1 base short, with 12 bases between. The CDR3 is made up of 14 amino acids. Germline V gives CDR1 SEHNR, CDR2 FQNEAQ (reference sequence). The CDR3 region is CASSPGPESYEQYF. In DNA, the CDR3 is TGTGCCAGCAGCCCAGGGCCAGAGTCCTACGAGCAGTACTTC.

The chain uses TRBV7-2 and TRBJ1-1, with TRBD1 as a possible D gene (5 bases). Trimming stripped 3 bases from V and 4 bases from J, with 12 bases between. Germline V gives CDR1 SGHTA, CDR2 FQGNSA. This CDR3 has 14 residues. The CDR3 spells CASSFQGSSTEAFF. Written as DNA, the CDR3 is TGTGCCAGCAGCTTCCAGGGCTCGAGCACTGAAGCTTTCTTT.

This clonotype was picked up a small number of times. The J gene is TRBJ1-2, the V gene TRBV10-3; 8 nucleotides line up with TRBD1. Looked up from germline, CDR1 is ENHRY and CDR2 is SYGVKD. V shed 9 bases and J 4 bases; nucleotides not matched to a gene: 4. The CDR3 length is 12 residues. The CDR3 nucleotides are TGTGCCATTACAGGGGGTACCTATGGCTACACCTTC. It is translated as CAITGGTYGYTF.

This clonotype has a handful of counts. V usage is TRBV5-1 and J usage is TRBJ2-1; 11 positions agree with TRBD1. Germline V gene data show CDR1 as SGHRS and CDR2 as YFSETQ. The CDR3 has 15 residues. The trim removed 3 bases at V and 3 bases at J, leaving 2 bases unmatched. CDR3 protein: CASSSGTGGYNEQFF. CDR3 DNA: TGCGCCAGCAGCTCCGGGACAGGGGGCTACAATGAGCAGTTCTTC. The whole variable domain, remainder taken from reference TRBV5-1 and TRBJ2-1, is KAGVTQTPRYLIKTRGQQVTLSCSPISGHRSVSWYQQTPGQGLQFLFEYFSETQRNKGNFPGRFSGRQFSNSRSEMNVSTLELGDSALYLCASSSGTGGYNEQFFGPGTRLTVL.

The rearrangement joins TRBV12-3 or TRBV12-4 to TRBJ1-4, with D perhaps TRBD1 (5 bases). The CDR3 runs to 15 residues. The V end was cut by 3 bases, the J end by 4 bases, with 12 bases between. The CDR3 nucleotides are TGTGCCAGCAGTTTTCGGGGGTTAGGTAATGAAAAACTGTTTTTT. Translated: CASSFRGLGNEKLFF.

This clonotype was detected only once. The chain combines TRBV7-9 with TRBJ2-3; 11 bases are shared with TRBD2. V dropped 2 bases and J dropped 3; count of bases not matched to a gene: 4. This CDR3 spans 16 amino acids. Per the germline V gene, CDR1 is SEHNR and CDR2 is FQNEAQ (reference sequence). In DNA form, the CDR3 reads TGTGCCAGCAGCTTAACTAGCGGGGGATCAACAGATACGCAGTATTTT. Its translation: CASSLTSGGSTDTQYF.

This clonotype was observed a handful of times. The chain carries TRBV20-1 and TRBJ2-3, with 8 bases that match TRBD2. This CDR3 spans 14 amino acids. Germline loops: CDR1 DFQATT, CDR2 SNEGSKA (reference sequence). V shed 6 bases, J shed 4 bases, and the junction held 9 bases outside the gene matches. The CDR3 DNA follows: TGCAGTGCCCCGCGGGCGGGGGGAGCAGATACGCAGTATTTT. Amino acids: CSAPRAGGADTQYF.

The rearrangement links TRBV5-6 to TRBJ1-1; a weak D match, TRBD1 (6 bases). The V end lost 1 base, the J end lost 10 bases, and 26 bases lay between the germline ends. Germline V gene data show CDR1 as SGHDT and CDR2 as YYEEEE. This CDR3 region has 17 residues. The CDR3 nucleotides are TGTGCCAGCAGCTTGTCCCCTGGGGAGGTCACAGAGGGGGGAGCTTTCTTT. It specifies CASSLSPGEVTEGGAFF.

In this sample, this clonotype turned up once. The V call is TRBV19, the J call TRBJ2-5; possible D gene TRBD2, 5 bases. The CDR3 is 13 amino acids. The germline V and J ends were trimmed by 5 bases and 6 bases, with 13 bases remaining between them. Germline CDR1 is LNHDA and CDR2 is SQIVND (reference sequence). The CDR3 nucleotides are TGTGCCAGTAGTCCCGGGCGGGCACAGACCCAGTACTTC. This encodes CASSPGRAQTQYF.

This clonotype was detected only a few times. This chain uses TRBV6-1 with TRBJ2-7; TRBD1 or TRBD2 may be the D gene (7 bases each). Trimming removed 8 bases from V and 5 bases from J, with 19 bases in between. In germline, CDR1 is MNHNS, CDR2 SASEGT. CDR3 length: 14 amino acids. The CDR3 nucleotides read TGTGCCAGCGGGATCCCGGGGAGGGGGCACGAGCAGTACTTC. As protein: CASGIPGRGHEQYF.

This clonotype was found many times. The V call is TRBV7-9, the J call TRBJ2-1, with 7 bases that match TRBD1. V lost 5 bases to trimming and J lost 9 bases; unmatched junction nucleotides: 13. Germline V gene sequence: CDR1 SEHNR, CDR2 FQNEAQ (reference sequence). CDR3 length: 15 amino acids. The CDR3 DNA reads TGTGCCAGCAGCCGGACAGGCGTCTTGTTGGGTGAGCAGTTCTTC. Protein sequence: CASSRTGVLLGEQFF.

This clonotype was recorded a few times. This chain uses TRBV11-2 with TRBJ2-4; D may be TRBD2 (6 bases). Trimming pared 1 base from V and 0 bases from J, leaving 16 bases between. From germline, CDR1 is SGHAT and CDR2 FQNNGV. CDR3 length: 18 residues. The CDR3 protein is CASSLGRASVLAKNIQYF. Written as DNA, the CDR3 is TGTGCCAGCAGCTTAGGGAGGGCTAGCGTGTTAGCCAAAAACATTCAGTACTTC.

This clonotype was found a few times. The gene calls are TRBV12-3 or TRBV12-4 and TRBJ2-2; 8 bases align to TRBD2. The CDR3 is made up of 16 amino acids. Unmatched junction bases numbered 12, after V lost 5 bases and J lost 7 bases. The CDR3 DNA reads TGTGCCAGCAGTCCCAGTCCAGCGGGAGCGGTCGGGGAGCTGTTTTTT. Encoded protein: CASSPSPAGAVGELFF.

This clonotype has a handful of counts. This chain links TRBV9 with TRBJ2-1; 7 bases match TRBD1. CDR3 size: 16 residues. V lost 2 bases and J lost 5; bases outside the gene matches: 10. Looked up from germline, CDR1 is SGDLS and CDR2 is YYNGEE. As DNA, the CDR3 is TGTGCCAGCAGCGTTAGGACAGGCGCCTCTAACAATGAGCAGTTCTTC. Protein sequence: CASSVRTGASNNEQFF.

The chain employs TRBV6-2 or TRBV6-3 and TRBJ2-1; TRBD2 agrees at 9 bases. V trimming: 1 base; J trimming: 5 bases; junction bases outside the gene matches: 6. Germline V gives CDR1 MNHEY, CDR2 SVGEGT. CDR3 length equals 16 residues. The CDR3 DNA reads as TGTGCCAGCAGTTACTGGCCTAGCGGGAATCACAATGAGCAGTTCTTC. Encoded protein: CASSYWPSGNHNEQFF.

The chain combines TRBV7-8 with TRBJ1-5, with D perhaps matching TRBD1 (6 bases). CDR1 is SGHVS, CDR2 FQNEAQ, per germline. V gave up 1 base and J gave up 3 bases, with 16 bases separating them. This CDR3 region has 17 residues. The CDR3 region has the DNA TGTGCCAGCAGCTTAGGTGCAGGGGCGGTAAACAATCAGCCCCAGCATTTT. Protein product: CASSLGAGAVNNQPQHF.

This clonotype has ten or more counts. The genes are TRBV5-6 and TRBJ1-3; no clear D gene. There are 14 residues in the CDR3. From germline, CDR1 is SGHDT and CDR2 YYEEEE. Deletions cut 2 bases from V and 2 bases from J, with 8 bases between. The CDR3: CASSFPGTGNTIYF. CDR3 DNA: TGTGCCAGCAGCTTTCCGGGTACTGGAAACACCATATATTTT.

A few counts support this clonotype. The J gene is TRBJ2-7, the V gene TRBV11-2; D remains ambiguous. Germline V CDR1 and CDR2: SGHAT, FQNNGV. The CDR3 runs to 13 residues. V was shortened by 1 base and J by 4 bases, with 8 bases between the two germline ends. CDR3 bases: TGTGCCAGCAGCTTAGTGCCGAATTACGAGCAGTACTTC. This sequence encodes CASSLVPNYEQYF.

This clonotype has ten or more counts. The V call is TRBV12-3 or TRBV12-4, the J call TRBJ1-4; no clear D gene. V was clipped by 8 bases and J by 9 bases, with 16 bases between them. The CDR3 is 13 amino acids. CDR3 residues: CASGRAGSQKLFF. CDR3 coding DNA: TGTGCCAGCGGGCGCGCGGGTAGCCAAAAACTGTTTTTT.

The chain carries TRBV12-3 or TRBV12-4 and TRBJ2-1; 9 nucleotides agree with TRBD1. The end of the DNA is better explained by TRBJ2-7, so the J call may be wrong. The CDR3 totals 15 residues. CDR3 sequence: CASRRGTGTYNEQYF. CDR3 nucleotides: TGTGCCAGCAGACGGGGGACAGGGACCTACAATGAGCAGTACTTC.

This clonotype was counted between two and nine times. V gene TRBV9 combines with J gene TRBJ2-3; 9 bases align to TRBD2. Per germline, CDR1 SGDLS and CDR2 YYNGEE. This CDR3 spans 16 amino acids. V dropped 4 bases and J dropped 2; count of bases not matched to a gene: 8. The CDR3 spells CASSYLAGEVTDTQYF. The CDR3 nucleotides are TGTGCCAGCAGCTACTTAGCGGGAGAAGTCACAGATACGCAGTATTTT.

V gene TRBV11-2 combines with J gene TRBJ2-7; the match to TRBD2 covers 14 bases. V dropped 7 bases and J dropped 4; count of bases not matched to a gene: 15. The germline V gene encodes CDR1 SGHAT and CDR2 FQNNGV. This CDR3 region has 18 residues. The CDR3 DNA follows: TGTGCCAGCACCAAGCCCGGGACTAGCGGGGGTCTCCCTTACGAGCAGTACTTC. It yields the protein CASTKPGTSGGLPYEQYF. The whole variable domain, filled in from reference TRBV11-2 and TRBJ2-7, reads EAGVAQSPRYKIIEKRQSVAFWCNPISGHATLYWYQQILGQGPKLLIQFQNNGVVDDSQLPKDRFSAERLKGVDSTLKIQPAKLEDSAVYLCASTKPGTSGGLPYEQYFGPGTRLTVT.

The chain recombines TRBV6-2 or TRBV6-3 with TRBJ1-5; 7 nucleotides line up with TRBD1. The ends lost 6 bases at V and 5 bases at J; junction bases unmatched: 7. This CDR3 is 14 amino acids long. Germline V CDR1 and CDR2: MNHEY, SVGEGT. Here the CDR3 reads CASSPNRGDQPQHF. In DNA form, the CDR3 reads TGTGCCAGCAGCCCGAACAGGGGTGATCAGCCCCAGCATTTT.

The rearrangement uses TRBV11-1 and TRBJ2-1; 14 bases are a match to TRBD2. V trimming: 2 bases; J trimming: 0 bases; junction bases outside the gene matches: 12. CDR3 size: 21 residues. CDR1 SGHAT and CDR2 FQDESV come from the germline V gene (reference sequence). The CDR3 protein is CASSLTIGTSGRAGSYNEQFF. CDR3 in DNA: TGTGCCAGCAGCTTAACAATAGGGACTAGCGGGAGAGCGGGCTCCTACAATGAGCAGTTCTTC.

The gene calls are TRBV28 and TRBJ2-7; D perhaps matches TRBD2 (6 bases). The germline CDR1 and CDR2 sequences are MDHEN and SYDVKM. This CDR3 contains 14 residues. Trimming left V 10 bases short and J 5 bases short, with 21 bases between. This CDR3 reads CATNPGTGEDEQYF. The DNA of the CDR3 is TGTGCCACCAACCCTGGGACGGGGGAGGACGAGCAGTACTTC.

The CDR3 region has the DNA TGCAGTGCTGGGGACAGGGGGTCCTATGGCTACACCTTC. Its translation is CSAGDRGSYGYTF. The genes are TRBV20-1 and TRBJ1-2, with 11 bases identical to TRBD1. The CDR3 has 13 amino acids. In germline, CDR1 is DFQATT, CDR2 SNEGSKA (reference sequence). The V and J ends lost 5 bases and 4 bases, in that order; junction bases with no gene match: 3.

The rearrangement links TRBV20-1 to TRBJ1-2; 8 bases match TRBD1. The CDR3 length is 16 residues. Per the germline V gene, CDR1 is DFQATT and CDR2 is SNEGSKA (reference sequence). V shed 3 bases and J 7 bases; nucleotides not matched to a gene: 16. CDR3 protein: CSASHRGGSFAAGYTF. The CDR3 DNA reads TGCAGTGCTAGTCACAGGGGGGGTTCTTTCGCCGCTGGCTACACCTTC.

The chain links TRBV3-1 to TRBJ2-7, with a weak D call TRBD1 (8 bases). This CDR3 has 14 amino acids. Germline-derived CDR1 and CDR2 are LGHDT and YNNKEL (reference sequence). V lost 3 bases and J 5 bases, leaving 14 bases between the germline ends. The CDR3 loop is CASSHGQGGNEQYF. Written as DNA, the CDR3 is TGTGCCAGCAGCCATGGACAGGGAGGGAACGAGCAGTACTTC.